These T cell receptor beta chains were read from a single sample in a study of CD4+ T cells in melanoma. TCRdb keeps only in-frame clones here, not all; method: immunoSEQ multiplex PCR. Among about 55,000 clones listed, 55% to 75% were seen once. The sample was tumor tissue. Receptor source: a human donor with melanoma. Both conserved end residues are part of each CDR3. A D gene is named only where the DNA matches it firmly. Clone size is given for some rows only: seen once, a few or many times, or a class if the clone is expanded.

len: 14; abundance: medium-sized; d_gene: .; v_gene: TRBV19; j_gene: TRBJ1-1; CDR3aa: CASSNLDRNTEAFF; CDR3nt: TGTGCCAGTAGTAATCTGGACAGGAACACTGAAGCTTTCTTT
len: 14; abundance: .; d_gene: .; v_gene: TRBV2; j_gene: TRBJ1-2; CDR3aa: CASSEGQANYGYTF; CDR3nt: TGTGCCAGCAGTGAAGGACAGGCTAACTATGGCTACACCTTC
len: 16; abundance: .; d_gene: .; v_gene: TRBV2; j_gene: TRBJ2-7; CDR3aa: CASSDEALWQAYEQYF; CDR3nt: TGTGCCAGCAGTGATGAGGCCCTCTGGCAGGCCTACGAGCAGTACTTC
len: 14; abundance: .; d_gene: .; v_gene: TRBV28; j_gene: TRBJ1-2; CDR3aa: CASSLYQGLYGYTF; CDR3nt: TGTGCCAGCAGTTTATATCAGGGTCTCTATGGCTACACCTTC
len: 12; abundance: .; d_gene: .; v_gene: TRBV7-9; j_gene: TRBJ1-4; CDR3aa: CASSLLGEKLFF; CDR3nt: TGTGCCAGCAGCTTATTAGGGGAAAAACTGTTTTTT
len: 15; abundance: .; d_gene: TRBD1; v_gene: TRBV5-5; j_gene: TRBJ1-2; CDR3aa: CASSGGQGASYGYTF; CDR3nt: TGTGCCAGCAGCGGCGGACAGGGGGCCTCCTATGGCTACACCTTC
len: 15; abundance: .; d_gene: TRBD1; v_gene: TRBV6-5; j_gene: TRBJ2-7; CDR3aa: CASSAATGGFYEQYF; CDR3nt: TGTGCCAGCAGCGCCGCCACAGGGGGTTTCTACGAGCAGTACTTC
len: 14; abundance: .; d_gene: TRBD1; v_gene: TRBV4-3; j_gene: TRBJ1-2; CDR3aa: CASSQQQGNYGYTF; CDR3nt: TGCGCCAGCAGCCAACAACAGGGGAACTATGGCTACACCTTC
len: 13; abundance: .; d_gene: .; v_gene: TRBV5-1; j_gene: TRBJ2-7; CDR3aa: CASSLAGSYEQYF; CDR3nt: TGCGCCAGCAGCTTGGCCGGGTCCTACGAGCAGTACTTC
len: 13; abundance: .; d_gene: .; v_gene: TRBV4-1; j_gene: TRBJ2-1; CDR3aa: CASSQDRTYTQFF; CDR3nt: TGCGCCAGCAGCCAAGATAGGACCTATACGCAGTTCTTC
len: 13; abundance: .; d_gene: TRBD2; v_gene: TRBV7-3; j_gene: TRBJ2-1; CDR3aa: CASSLGGSNEQFF; CDR3nt: TGTGCCAGCAGCTTGGGAGGGTCCAATGAGCAGTTCTTC
len: 14; abundance: .; d_gene: TRBD1; v_gene: TRBV5-1; j_gene: TRBJ1-2; CDR3aa: CASRDGDSGNGYTF; CDR3nt: TGCGCCAGCAGGGATGGGGACAGCGGAAATGGCTACACCTTC
len: 15; abundance: .; d_gene: .; v_gene: TRBV2; j_gene: TRBJ2-1; CDR3aa: CASSYRALAFNEQFF; CDR3nt: TGTGCCAGCAGTTACCGGGCCCTAGCATTCAATGAGCAGTTCTTC